These 3 T cell receptor delta chains originate from one sample sequenced in a study of Vδ1+ human thymocytes. Points from the study as a whole: Highly polyclonal TRG and TRD repertoires with Gaussian CDR3 length distributions appeared in thymus.

No antigen has been assigned to these receptors. Sequences come from RNA converted to cDNA by reverse transcription. The CDR3 regions were amplified by multiplex PCR from V-gene primers to a constant-region primer. TCRdb redid the clone calls on the multiplex PCR reads with CATT. Of roughly 55,000 delta-chain clones listed, roughly 15% are singletons. Specimen: Vdelta1+ gamma-delta thymocytes from the thymus. Subset defined: FACS-sorted CD3+ TCRalphabeta- TCRVdelta1+ TCRVdelta2- thymocytes. The receptors shown here come from a boy under two years old who had congenital heart surgery.

This clone was counted a few times. J is TRDJ1 and V is TRDV1; TRDD3 agrees at 11 bases. The CDR3 is made up of 21 amino acids. The V and J ends lost 0 bases and 0 bases, in that order; junction bases with no gene match: 15. The germline gives CDR1 TSWWSYY, CDR2 QGS. This chain's CDR3 is CALGELGLNYWGIYYTDKLIF. The CDR3 DNA follows: TGTGCTCTTGGGGAACTCGGTCTTAACTACTGGGGGATATACTACACCGATAAACTCATCTTT.

The chain combines TRDV1 with TRDJ2, with TRDD3 matching 10 bases. CDR1 is TSWWSYY and CDR2 is QGS in the germline V gene. CDR3 length equals 22 residues. V was clipped by 5 bases and J by 0 bases; unmatched bases: 21. The CDR3 here is CALGNQNGDPTGGCALTAQLFF. Written as DNA, the CDR3 is TGTGCTCTTGGGAACCAGAACGGTGACCCAACTGGGGGATGCGCTTTGACAGCACAACTCTTCTTT.

This clone was seen only a few times. This rearrangement joins TRDV1 to TRDJ1; 12 nucleotides align to TRDD3. J was trimmed by 1 base and V by 3 bases; bases with no gene match: 15. The germline V gene has CDR1 TSWWSYY and CDR2 QGS. The CDR3 runs 20 residues. CDR3 DNA sequence: TGTGCTCTTGGGGACCGAACATCCCCTGGGGGATACGCCTGCACCGATAAACTCATCTTT. This codes for CALGDRTSPGGYACTDKLIF.